The next 27 T cell receptor beta chains were all read from a single sample in a study of early T cells in non-severe SARS-CoV-2 infection. TCRdb re-derived calls from the 5' RACE reads in MiXCR, one entry per CDR3 protein. The sample contains 45,000 to 50,000 distinct CDR3 sequences, 5.5% to 6.5% of which appear only once. Specimen: whole blood, collected at baseline. These receptors all come from an adult who was a healthcare worker with PCR-confirmed SARS-CoV-2 infection or an uninfected control (not recorded which).

This clonotype was counted between two and nine times. The chain combines TRBV6-2 or TRBV6-3 with TRBJ1-1; no clear D gene. This CDR3 contains 13 residues. CDR1 MNHEY and CDR2 SVGEGT come from the germline V gene. Trimming cost V 3 bases and J 1 base, with 6 bases left between them. For the CDR3, the DNA is TGTGCCAGCAGTTATGCCGAGAACACTGAAGCTTTCTTT. Encoded protein: CASSYAENTEAFF.

This clonotype was seen many times. The chain links TRBV7-2 to TRBJ2-7; D unresolved. Between the trimmed V and J ends, which lost 5 bases and 3 bases, there was a span of 17 bases. This CDR3 has 15 amino acids. Germline assignment: CDR1 SGHTA and CDR2 FQGNSA. The CDR3 DNA sequence: TGTGCCAGCAGCGCATACCAAATGGACCTCTACGAGCAGTACTTC. Amino acids: CASSAYQMDLYEQYF.

This clonotype was counted ten times or more. This CDR3 reads CASSPPGERGFNEQFF. The CDR3 region has the DNA TGTGCCAGCAGCCCGCCGGGGGAGCGGGGGTTCAATGAGCAGTTCTTC. This chain connects TRBV7-9 to TRBJ2-1, with 8 bases that match TRBD2. Trimming took 5 bases from V and 6 from J; bases not matched to a gene: 12. The CDR3 runs to 16 residues. Germline CDR1 SEHNR, CDR2 FQNEAQ (reference sequence).

In nucleotides, the CDR3 is TGTGCCAGCAGCCCTAGCGGGGGCCCCACAGATACGCAGTATTTT. Residues: CASSPSGGPTDTQYF. The rearrangement joins TRBV9 to TRBJ2-3; 10 bases map to TRBD2. CDR3 length: 15 amino acids. Germline CDR1 SGDLS, CDR2 YYNGEE. The junction had 4 bases not matched to a gene; V was cut back by 4 bases and J by 2 bases.

This clonotype was observed many times. The V and J genes are TRBV29-1 and TRBJ2-2; D gene unclear. The length of the CDR3 is 13 residues. Germline V gene sequence: CDR1 SQVTM, CDR2 ANQGSEA. Trimming shortened V by 1 base and J by 4 bases, and 7 bases separated the two germline ends. The CDR3 reads CSVEGPVTGELFF. CDR3 in DNA: TGCAGCGTTGAAGGTCCGGTCACCGGGGAGCTGTTTTTT.

The V and J genes are TRBV2 and TRBJ2-2, with D possibly being TRBD1 (5 bases). The ends were cut back, 2 bases at V and 6 bases at J, with 10 bases in the middle. The CDR3 is 14 amino acids. Per germline, CDR1 SNHLY and CDR2 FYNNEI. The CDR3 DNA follows: TGTGCCAGCAGTGAACAGCCAGGGTCCGGGGAGCTGTTTTTT. Protein sequence: CASSEQPGSGELFF.

This chain uses TRBV11-2 with TRBJ2-2; D is uncertain. Looked up from germline, CDR1 is SGHAT and CDR2 is FQNNGV. The CDR3 loop spans 13 amino acids. Trimming cost V 4 bases and J 1 base, with 4 bases left between them. The DNA for the CDR3 is TGTGCCAGCAGCTCACAGAACACCGGGGAGCTGTTTTTT. This encodes CASSSQNTGELFF.

This clonotype was detected ten times or more. The V and J genes are TRBV20-1 and TRBJ2-5, with D possibly matching TRBD1 (5 bases). The V end was cut by 1 base, the J end by 5 bases, with 11 bases between. This CDR3 region has 13 residues. From germline, CDR1 is DFQATT and CDR2 SNEGSKA (reference sequence). The CDR3 nucleotides are TGCAGTGCTAGAGTTCCAGGGCTGGAGACCCAGTACTTC. Encoded protein: CSARVPGLETQYF.

This clonotype has at least ten counts. V gene TRBV6-6 combines with J gene TRBJ1-2; no reliable D call. CDR1 is MNHNY, CDR2 SVGAGI, per germline (reference sequence). With 6 bases removed from V and 7 bases from J, the gap between germline ends came to 18 bases. CDR3 length equals 14 residues. Here the CDR3 DNA reads TGTGCCAGCAGCCCACCGGACGGGCAGGCTGGCTACACCTTC. Amino acids: CASSPPDGQAGYTF.

The rearrangement links TRBV12-3 or TRBV12-4 to TRBJ2-1, with TRBD1 as a possible D gene (6 bases). V lost 7 bases, J lost 3 bases, and 10 bases lay in between. The CDR3 runs 13 residues. CDR3 nucleotide sequence: TGTGCCAGCAAAGGACAGCTCTACAATGAGCAGTTCTTC. Translating it yields CASKGQLYNEQFF.

The chain has TRBV7-2 and TRBJ2-1; 10 bases fit TRBD1. Per the germline V gene, CDR1 is SGHTA and CDR2 is FQGNSA. The CDR3 is 15 residues long. V shed 3 bases and J 4 bases; nucleotides not matched to a gene: 3. DNA of the CDR3: TGTGCCAGCAGCTTCGGACAGGGGGAATACAATGAGCAGTTCTTC. Its protein product is CASSFGQGEYNEQFF.

This clonotype was recorded at least ten times. The gene calls are TRBV30 and TRBJ2-7, with D possibly matching TRBD2 (5 bases). V shed 0 bases and J shed 5 bases, with 14 bases lying between them. The CDR3 loop spans 14 amino acids. CDR1 is GTSNPN, CDR2 SVGIG, per germline (reference sequence). The CDR3 here is CAWSVTGFGNEQYF. The CDR3 coding sequence is TGTGCCTGGAGTGTCACGGGCTTCGGGAACGAGCAGTACTTC.

In its sample, this clonotype was seen many times. J is TRBJ1-4 and V is TRBV20-1; D is possibly TRBD1 (5 bases). The V gene lost 1 base and the J gene lost 7 bases, with 16 bases spanning the gap. Germline CDR1 DFQATT, CDR2 SNEGSKA (reference sequence). The CDR3 totals 15 residues. The CDR3 DNA reads TGCAGTGCTAGAGTCCCAGGGTCAGGATTTGAAAAACTGTTTTTT. Amino acid sequence: CSARVPGSGFEKLFF.

This clonotype has only a few counts. The chain has TRBV7-9 and TRBJ2-4; TRBD2 aligns across 11 bases. This CDR3 contains 18 residues. V was pared by 5 bases and J by 1 base, with 10 bases of the junction left unmatched. The germline CDR1 and CDR2 sequences are SEHNR and FQNEAQ (reference sequence). CDR3 loop: CASSHQGTSGDAKNIQYF. The DNA for the CDR3 is TGTGCCAGCAGCCATCAGGGGACTAGCGGCGATGCCAAAAACATTCAGTACTTC.

A few counts support this clonotype. The chain employs TRBV7-2 and TRBJ2-1; D is undetermined. CDR3 length: 13 amino acids. Per the germline V gene, CDR1 is SGHTA and CDR2 is FQGNSA. Trimming left V 5 bases short and J 8 bases short, with 13 bases between. The CDR3 region has the DNA TGTGCCAGCAGCCTGGACCGGTCGGATGAGCAGTTCTTC. It translates to CASSLDRSDEQFF.

This clonotype was seen only a few times. The rearrangement uses TRBV28 and TRBJ2-7, with D maybe TRBD2 (5 bases). The V end lost 4 bases, the J end lost 9 bases, and 22 bases lay between the germline ends. From germline, CDR1 is MDHEN and CDR2 SYDVKM. This CDR3 spans 15 amino acids. CDR3 loop: CASSSPGIQKLGQYF. CDR3 DNA sequence: TGTGCCAGCAGTTCGCCCGGGATACAAAAATTAGGGCAGTACTTC.

This clonotype showed up many times. This chain links TRBV19 with TRBJ2-7; TRBD1 aligns across 7 bases. V lost 6 bases to trimming and J lost 3 bases; unmatched junction nucleotides: 5. The germline V gene encodes CDR1 LNHDA and CDR2 SQIVND (reference sequence). The CDR3 loop spans 13 amino acids. The CDR3 loop reads CASSPQGVYEQYF. The CDR3 DNA reads TGTGCCAGTAGCCCCCAGGGGGTCTACGAGCAGTACTTC.

This clonotype showed up many times. The genes are TRBV7-6 and TRBJ2-5; the D is unclear. Deletions cut 5 bases from V and 1 base from J, with 5 bases between. Germline V CDR1 and CDR2: SGHVS, FNYEAQ. CDR3 length equals 12 residues. In DNA, the CDR3 is TGTGCCAGCAGCCCGATCCAAGAGACCCAGTACTTC. This codes for CASSPIQETQYF.

The CDR3 coding sequence is TGTGCCAGCAGCTTAAACACAGGGGAAGGCTACACCTTC. Its translation is CASSLNTGEGYTF. The chain is built from TRBV7-9 and TRBJ1-2, with 7 bases identical to TRBD1. Germline trimming cut 2 bases from V and 8 bases from J; bases unmatched to any gene: 5. From germline, CDR1 is SEHNR and CDR2 FQNEAQ (reference sequence). This CDR3 region has 13 residues.

This clonotype was seen repeatedly, ten times or more. The chain has TRBV6-2 or TRBV6-3 and TRBJ1-2, with TRBD1 matching over 7 bases. The CDR3 loop spans 19 amino acids. Trimming at V came to 6 bases and at J to 12 bases, leaving 31 bases not matched to a gene. Germline V gene lookup returns CDR1 MNHEY and CDR2 SVGEGT. The CDR3 DNA reads TGTGCCAGCAGCCAATCTAATGGGAATACAGGGGACCCCGCCCGGCTAAACACCTTC. Its translation: CASSQSNGNTGDPARLNTF.

Only a few counts were recorded for this clonotype. The chain joins TRBV5-1 to TRBJ2-7; 7 nucleotides align to TRBD2. This CDR3 region has 14 residues. After removal of 2 bases from V and 6 bases from J, the junction contained 8 bases not matched to a gene. Germline-derived CDR1 and CDR2 are SGHRS and YFSETQ. Written as DNA, the CDR3 is TGCGCCAGCAGCTTAGTTTTATCGGGGGGCGAGCAGTACTTC. Amino acid sequence: CASSLVLSGGEQYF. Looking up the rest from reference TRBV5-1 and TRBJ2-7 gives the full variable domain: KAGVTQTPRYLIKTRGQQVTLSCSPISGHRSVSWYQQTPGQGLQFLFEYFSETQRNKGNFPGRFSGRQFSNSRSEMNVSTLELGDSALYLCASSLVLSGGEQYFGPGTRLTVT.

This clonotype was recorded a few times. V usage is TRBV11-2 and J usage is TRBJ2-1; no definite D call. CDR3 length: 12 amino acids. Trimming cost V 5 bases and J 10 bases, with 12 bases left between them. Germline V gene data show CDR1 as SGHAT and CDR2 as FQNNGV. CDR3 DNA sequence: TGTGCCAGCAGCGGAAGCCGGGTCGAGCAGTTCTTC. Encoded protein: CASSGSRVEQFF.

This clonotype came up many times. The chain joins TRBV10-3 to TRBJ1-6; D not certain. Per the germline V gene, CDR1 is ENHRY and CDR2 is SYGVKD. Trimming stripped 6 bases from V and 0 bases from J, with 3 bases between. This CDR3 contains 13 residues. The CDR3 sequence: CAISDSYNSPLHF. CDR3 bases: TGTGCCATCAGCGACTCCTATAATTCACCCCTCCACTTT.

A word on this clonotype: This clone may be a read error of a much larger clone one base away. The chain employs TRBV10-3 and TRBJ1-2; no clear D gene. The CDR3 contains 14 residues. Germline-derived CDR1 and CDR2 are ENHRY and SYGVKD. Between the trimmed V and J ends, which lost 8 bases and 2 bases, there was a span of 15 bases. The CDR3 DNA reads as TGTGCCATCTCCCGGGTCTCGGAAAACTATGGCTACACCTTC. Protein sequence: CAISRVSENYGYTF.

The table lists this clonotype with many counts. This chain joins TRBV5-1 and TRBJ2-2; D is perhaps TRBD1 (5 bases). The germline gives CDR1 SGHRS, CDR2 YFSETQ. The CDR3 is 16 amino acids. Trimming pared 0 bases from V and 2 bases from J, leaving 11 bases between. For the CDR3, the DNA is TGCGCCAGCAGCTTGGTGGGCAGGGTCAACACCGGGGAGCTGTTTTTT. Its protein is CASSLVGRVNTGELFF.

This clonotype was counted a few times. J is TRBJ1-6 and V is TRBV7-2, with D perhaps matching TRBD1 (5 bases). The CDR3 loop spans 14 amino acids. Between the trimmed V and J ends, which lost 5 bases and 4 bases, there was a span of 9 bases. From germline, CDR1 is SGHTA and CDR2 FQGNSA. In DNA form, the CDR3 reads TGTGCCAGCAGCCGGTGGGGGTATAATTCACCCCTCCACTTT. Amino acid sequence: CASSRWGYNSPLHF.

This clonotype has at least ten counts. V and J are TRBV18 and TRBJ2-1; 8 bases match TRBD1. Germline CDR1 and CDR2: KGHSH and LQKENI. This CDR3 comprises 15 residues. The ends lost 6 bases at V and 8 bases at J; junction bases unmatched: 12. The CDR3 protein is CASSSGTGRGYEQFF. CDR3 sequence (DNA): TGTGCCAGCTCGTCCGGGACAGGTCGAGGGTATGAGCAGTTCTTC.